The text below deals with one TCR beta chain. The data were taken from a study of T cell changes during pregnancy in multiple sclerosis. Sequencing was performed with immunoSEQ multiplex PCR; in TCRdb, only in-frame clones are kept and a portion is missing. The data contain more than 55,000 clones, around 94% of them singletons. The CDR3 loop spans 14 amino acids. V was clipped by 4 bases and J by 1 base, with 10 bases between them. Germline lookup yields CDR1 MGHRA and CDR2 YSYEKL. The starting material was CD8+ T cells from peripheral blood mononuclear cells, obtained after pregnancy. The V call is TRBV4-1, the J call TRBJ1-1; D is uncertain. The TCR sequence derives from a female donor with multiple sclerosis, enrolled in a pregnancy study. CDR3 region: CASSPAPGNTEAFF. The CDR3, as DNA: TGCGCCAGCAGCCCCGCGCCGGGGAACACTGAAGCTTTCTTT.